The 29 T cell receptor beta chains given below trace back to one sample, sequenced in a study of shared clonotypes between healthy human individuals. Clones were read by immunoSEQ multiplex PCR, and TCRdb kept only the in-frame ones, dropping some. The sample has around 1.6 million clones; under 99% are singletons. The material sequenced was naive CD4+ T cells sorted from blood. As to subset: CD45RA+ positively selected. These receptors were obtained from a man aged 25 to 45 in good health.

The rearrangement links TRBV7-2 to TRBJ2-3, with D possibly TRBD2 on 5 matching bases. The CDR3 is 14 residues long. V dropped 6 bases and J dropped 6 bases, with 16 bases sitting between them. Germline CDR1 SGHTA, CDR2 FQGNSA. CDR3 bases: TGTGCCAGCAGACCTATACTAGGTTCGGATACGCAGTATTTT. It codes for CASRPILGSDTQYF. The full variable domain, completed using reference TRBV7-2 and TRBJ2-3, is GAGVSQSPSNKVTEKGKDVELRCDPISGHTALYWYRQSLGQGLEFLIYFQGNSAPDKSGLPSDRFSAERTGGSVSTLTIQRTQQEDSAVYLCASRPILGSDTQYFGPGTRLTVL.

The chain employs TRBV15 and TRBJ1-1; D is unclear. V was trimmed by 0 bases and J by 4 bases, leaving 15 bases between them. The CDR3 sequence is 16 residues long. The germline V gene has CDR1 LNHNV and CDR2 YYDKDF (reference sequence). This chain's CDR3 is CATSRDRLGLGTEAFF. CDR3 sequence (DNA): TGTGCCACCAGCAGAGATAGGTTGGGCCTCGGCACTGAAGCTTTCTTT.

A single count supports this clone. The rearrangement joins TRBV5-1 to TRBJ2-7; maybe TRBD1 (5 bases). CDR1 is SGHRS, CDR2 YFSETQ, per germline. This CDR3 spans 16 amino acids. The germline V and J ends were trimmed by 5 bases and 0 bases, with 18 bases remaining between them. The CDR3 coding sequence is TGCGCCAGCAGGCTGGTCTCGACAGAGAGCTCCTACGAGCAGTACTTC. Translating it yields CASRLVSTESSYEQYF.

Turning to this clone: Other DNA variants within this sample encode the same CDR3. V gene TRBV18 combines with J gene TRBJ1-2; unclear D gene. Looked up from germline, CDR1 is KGHSH and CDR2 is LQKENI. The CDR3 totals 13 residues. V lost 2 bases and J lost 8, with 12 bases in between. The CDR3 DNA is TGTGCCAGCTCACCATTGGAGGCAGACGGCTACACCTTC. Its protein is CASSPLEADGYTF.

V is TRBV18 and J is TRBJ1-2, with TRBD1 identical over 8 bases. This CDR3 contains 16 residues. Germline CDR1 KGHSH, CDR2 LQKENI. The V segment lost 2 bases and the J segment 5 bases; nucleotides outside the gene matches: 10. CDR3 nucleotide sequence: TGTGCCAGCTCACCAGGAGACAGGGGCGTCGGGTATGGCTACACCTTC. It specifies CASSPGDRGVGYGYTF.

The genes are TRBV29-1 and TRBJ1-2, with no clear D. This CDR3 contains 13 residues. CDR1 SQVTM and CDR2 ANQGSEA come from the germline V gene. Deletions cut 4 bases from V and 6 bases from J, with 15 bases between. This CDR3 reads CSVAWAVEDGYTF. In DNA, the CDR3 is TGCAGCGTTGCATGGGCCGTCGAGGATGGCTACACCTTC. Supplemented by reference TRBV29-1 and TRBJ1-2, the full variable domain reads SAVISQKPSRDICQRGTSLTIQCQVDSQVTMMFWYRQQPGQSLTLIATANQGSEATYESGFVIDKFPISRPNLTFSTLTVSNMSPEDSSIYLCSVAWAVEDGYTFGSGTRLTVV.

The chain combines TRBV28 with TRBJ2-7, with 16 bases lining up with TRBD2. Germline CDR1 MDHEN, CDR2 SYDVKM. The CDR3 totals 17 residues. Losses at the gene ends were 5 bases for V and 4 bases for J; bases not matched to a gene: 8. CDR3 loop: CASSIPGLAGGPYEQYF. The CDR3 coding sequence is TGTGCCAGCAGTATCCCGGGACTAGCGGGAGGGCCGTACGAGCAGTACTTC.

The gene calls are TRBV19 and TRBJ2-5; perhaps TRBD1 as D (5 bases). The CDR3 is made up of 13 amino acids. In germline, CDR1 is LNHDA, CDR2 SQIVND (reference sequence). The V gene lost 6 bases and the J gene lost 1 base, with 9 bases spanning the gap. DNA of the CDR3: TGTGCCAGTAGCTCCAGGGCCCAAGAGACCCAGTACTTC. Translating gives CASSSRAQETQYF.

The V call is TRBV5-4, the J call TRBJ2-1, with D possibly TRBD2 on 6 matching bases. V was pared by 7 bases and J by 3 bases, with 23 bases between. CDR1 is SGHNT and CDR2 is YYREEE in the germline V gene (reference sequence). The CDR3 covers 17 residues. CDR3 sequence reads: CASFPSGGTLLYNEQFF. CDR3 in DNA: TGTGCCAGCTTCCCCTCTGGCGGGACCCTCCTCTACAATGAGCAGTTCTTC.

The chain links TRBV28 to TRBJ2-3; D ambiguous. CDR3 length equals 12 residues. Per the germline V gene, CDR1 is MDHEN and CDR2 is SYDVKM. Trimming pared 1 base from V and 5 bases from J, leaving 4 bases between. CDR3 region: CASSLFRDTQYF. CDR3 nucleotide sequence: TGTGCCAGCAGTTTATTCCGAGATACGCAGTATTTT.

The chain uses TRBV7-8 and TRBJ2-7; 11 bases are a match to TRBD1. This CDR3 contains 13 residues. CDR1 and CDR2 from the germline V gene are SGHVS and FQNEAQ. Trimming at V came to 5 bases and at J to 6 bases, leaving 3 bases not matched to a gene. CDR3 sequence reads: CASSTGTGGEQYF. CDR3 sequence (DNA): TGTGCCAGCAGCACCGGGACAGGGGGCGAGCAGTACTTC.

The chain combines TRBV11-2 with TRBJ1-1, with 7 nucleotides matching TRBD1. The CDR3 loop spans 16 amino acids. Germline V lookup: CDR1 SGHAT, CDR2 FQNNGV. V lost 4 bases, J lost 1 base, and 9 bases stayed unmatched. As DNA, the CDR3 is TGTGCCAGCAGCTCCCCATCGCGGACAGGGAACACTGAAGCTTTCTTT. It translates to CASSSPSRTGNTEAFF.

The chain uses TRBV19 and TRBJ2-3, with 10 bases that match TRBD2. The trim removed 5 bases at V and 1 base at J, leaving 6 bases unmatched. The CDR3 has 16 residues. CDR1 LNHDA and CDR2 SQIVND come from the germline V gene (reference sequence). CDR3 sequence (DNA): TGTGCCAGTAGTGGCCCGGGACTAGCGCGCACAGATACGCAGTATTTT. Protein product: CASSGPGLARTDTQYF.

This chain uses TRBV28 with TRBJ1-5; D remains ambiguous. The germline V gene has CDR1 MDHEN and CDR2 SYDVKM. The CDR3 consists of 13 residues. Trimming took 8 bases from V and 2 from J, leaving 10 bases between them. The CDR3 protein is CASSTEGNQPQHF. CDR3 DNA: TGTGCCAGCTCTACGGAAGGCAATCAGCCCCAGCATTTT.

For this clone: At the DNA level, this CDR3 is encoded by other sequences in the same sample as well. The V gene is TRBV5-1, the J gene TRBJ2-1; 7 positions match TRBD2. The J segment lost 5 bases and the V segment lost 2 bases, leaving 7 bases of the junction unmatched. This CDR3 contains 15 residues. CDR1 is SGHRS and CDR2 is YFSETQ in the germline V gene. The CDR3 nucleotides are TGCGCCAGCAGCTTAGGTCTAGCGGACCACAATGAGCAGTTCTTC. Translation gives CASSLGLADHNEQFF. Using reference TRBV5-1 and TRBJ2-1 for the parts outside the CDR3, the full variable domain is KAGVTQTPRYLIKTRGQQVTLSCSPISGHRSVSWYQQTPGQGLQFLFEYFSETQRNKGNFPGRFSGRQFSNSRSEMNVSTLELGDSALYLCASSLGLADHNEQFFGPGTRLTVL.

To note about this clone: This specimen includes other DNA sequences encoding the same CDR3. V is TRBV15 and J is TRBJ2-5; D is undetermined. Trimming left V 2 bases short and J 5 bases short, with 6 bases between. The CDR3 totals 12 residues. Germline V gene lookup returns CDR1 LNHNV and CDR2 YYDKDF (reference sequence). This CDR3 is CATSRRRETQYF. In DNA, the CDR3 is TGTGCCACCAGCAGACGCCGTGAGACCCAGTACTTC.

The chain is built from TRBV29-1 and TRBJ1-3, with 7 positions matching TRBD1. The CDR3 spans 14 residues. V lost 6 bases to trimming and J lost 0 bases; unmatched junction nucleotides: 5. Germline loops: CDR1 SQVTM, CDR2 ANQGSEA. DNA of the CDR3: TGCAGCGTCGGACAGGTTAGCTCTGGAAACACCATATATTTT. Protein sequence: CSVGQVSSGNTIYF.

The V and J genes are TRBV14 and TRBJ1-2; no definite D call. CDR3 size: 14 residues. The germline V and J ends were trimmed by 1 base and 7 bases, with 13 bases remaining between them. Germline assignment: CDR1 SGHDN and CDR2 FVKESK. CDR3 nucleotide sequence: TGTGCCAGCAGCCAAGGCGGAGTCGGTGGTGGCTACACCTTC. This sequence encodes CASSQGGVGGGYTF.

Concerning this clone itself: Other DNA sequences in this sample translate to the same CDR3. The J gene is TRBJ2-7, the V gene TRBV9; D is perhaps TRBD2 (6 bases). This CDR3 is 14 amino acids long. V was clipped by 3 bases and J by 3 bases, with 13 bases between them. CDR1 SGDLS and CDR2 YYNGEE come from the germline V gene. CDR3 protein: CASSASGGNYEQYF. The CDR3, as DNA: TGTGCCAGCAGCGCCAGCGGAGGGAACTACGAGCAGTACTTC.

CDR3 sequence (DNA): TGTGCCAGCAGGCACAGCGGGAGCTCCTACGAGCAGTACTTC. It codes for CASRHSGSSYEQYF. The chain carries TRBV6-1 and TRBJ2-7; 8 positions match TRBD2. V dropped 6 bases and J dropped 0; count of bases not matched to a gene: 4. The length of the CDR3 is 14 residues. Germline loops: CDR1 MNHNS, CDR2 SASEGT.

The rearrangement uses TRBV29-1 and TRBJ2-5; tentatively, D is TRBD1 (6 bases). Germline CDR1 SQVTM, CDR2 ANQGSEA. V was shortened by 3 bases and J by 7 bases, with 18 bases between the two germline ends. The CDR3 is 14 amino acids. CDR3 in amino acids: CSVDRDTGVGTQYF. CDR3 nucleotides: TGCAGCGTTGACCGGGACACCGGCGTGGGGACCCAGTACTTC.

V gene TRBV7-6 combines with J gene TRBJ1-1; a possible D gene is TRBD1 (5 bases). Deletions cut 0 bases from V and 3 bases from J, with 20 bases between. Germline CDR1 is SGHVS and CDR2 is FNYEAQ. CDR3 length equals 18 residues. The CDR3 loop is CASSLAGAPTTDYTEAFF. In DNA form, the CDR3 reads TGTGCCAGCAGCTTAGCTGGGGCACCAACGACCGACTACACTGAAGCTTTCTTT.

The chain uses TRBV6-5 and TRBJ2-3; tentative D call: TRBD2 (5 bases). The CDR3 covers 14 residues. The germline gives CDR1 MNHEY, CDR2 SVGAGI. Trimming cost V 2 bases and J 10 bases, with 16 bases left between them. CDR3 region: CASSYRTGSEAQYF. As DNA, the CDR3 is TGTGCCAGCAGTTACAGGACTGGATCCGAGGCGCAGTATTTT.

The chain is built from TRBV11-2 and TRBJ2-2; 10 nucleotides match TRBD1. The length of the CDR3 is 15 residues. Germline CDR1 SGHAT, CDR2 FQNNGV. Unmatched junction bases numbered 7, after V lost 4 bases and J lost 8 bases. CDR3 DNA: TGTGCCAGCAGCTCGGACAGGGGGTTTAGTGGGGAGCTGTTTTTT. Amino acid sequence: CASSSDRGFSGELFF.

This chain uses TRBV10-3 with TRBJ2-7; D perhaps matches TRBD1 (5 bases). V gave up 6 bases and J gave up 7 bases, with 13 bases separating them. This CDR3 is built from 12 residues. Per the germline V gene, CDR1 is ENHRY and CDR2 is SYGVKD. The CDR3: CAISPGNWEQYF. Here the CDR3 DNA reads TGTGCCATCAGCCCAGGGAATTGGGAGCAGTACTTC.

CDR3 sequence (DNA): TGCGCCAGCAGCCTCAGGGCAGGGAACACTGAAGCTTTCTTT. It translates to CASSLRAGNTEAFF. J is TRBJ1-1 and V is TRBV5-1, with a weak D call TRBD1 (5 bases). Germline lookup yields CDR1 SGHRS and CDR2 YFSETQ. The CDR3 sequence is 14 residues long. V was clipped by 4 bases and J by 1 base, with 11 bases between them.

The chain combines TRBV5-1 with TRBJ2-7, with D uncertain. Germline V gene sequence: CDR1 SGHRS, CDR2 YFSETQ. The CDR3 is made up of 12 amino acids. V gave up 1 base and J gave up 7 bases, with 9 bases separating them. CDR3 residues: CASSLISEEQYF. The DNA of the CDR3 is TGCGCCAGCAGCTTGATTTCCGAAGAGCAGTACTTC.

The chain carries TRBV2 and TRBJ2-2; the match to TRBD2 covers 7 bases. CDR3 length: 15 residues. From germline, CDR1 is SNHLY and CDR2 FYNNEI. The J segment lost 2 bases and the V segment lost 6 bases, leaving 6 bases of the junction unmatched. The CDR3 loop reads CASRAGTINTGELFF. CDR3 DNA sequence: TGTGCCAGCAGAGCCGGGACTATCAACACCGGGGAGCTGTTTTTT.

V is TRBV18 and J is TRBJ2-3; 7 bases map to TRBD1. This CDR3 region has 15 residues. V lost 6 bases, J lost 4 bases, and 10 bases stayed unmatched. The germline gives CDR1 KGHSH, CDR2 LQKENI. The CDR3 DNA is TGTGCCAGCTCGGGGGAGACAGGACAGGCAGATACGCAGTATTTT. The encoded protein is CASSGETGQADTQYF. Filled out from reference TRBV18 and TRBJ2-3, the complete variable domain reads NAGVMQNPRHLVRRRGQEARLRCSPMKGHSHVYWYRQLPEEGLKFMVYLQKENIIDESGMPKERFSAEFPKEGPSILRIQQVVRGDSAAYFCASSGETGQADTQYFGPGTRLTVL.